The 25 T cell receptor beta chains below all came from one sample that was sequenced in a study of shared clonotypes between healthy human individuals. Assay used: immunoSEQ multiplex PCR; TCRdb lists only in-frame clones, some missing. The sample contains 1,400,000 or so clones, 98% of which appear only once. Sequencing was done on a sample of naive CD4+ T cells sorted from blood. Sample subset: CD45RA+ positively selected. The source is a man aged 25-40 years in good health.

The chain combines TRBV4-1 with TRBJ2-1; 7 bases fit TRBD2. Germline values: CDR1 MGHRA, CDR2 YSYEKL. This CDR3 has 14 residues. Trimming cost V 0 bases and J 7 bases; bases outside gene matches: 3. DNA for the CDR3: TGCGCCAGCAGCCAAGAGGGAGGGATGAATGAGCAGTTCTTC. Translated: CASSQEGGMNEQFF.

This rearrangement joins TRBV11-2 to TRBJ2-7, with 9 positions matching TRBD2. The germline CDR1 and CDR2 sequences are SGHAT and FQNNGV. The V gene end was trimmed by 4 bases and the J gene end by 6 bases; junction bases not matched to a gene: 10. The CDR3 runs 15 residues. CDR3 amino acids: CASSSQGLARSEQYF. In DNA, the CDR3 is TGTGCCAGCAGCTCCCAGGGACTAGCACGATCCGAGCAGTACTTC.

The V call is TRBV10-3, the J call TRBJ1-1; tentative D call: TRBD1 (5 bases). The CDR3 spans 14 residues. CDR1 is ENHRY, CDR2 SYGVKD, per germline. The ends were cut back, 7 bases at V and 3 bases at J, with 15 bases in the middle. The CDR3 here is CAIKGEGMDTEAFF. DNA for the CDR3: TGTGCCATCAAAGGGGAGGGTATGGACACTGAAGCTTTCTTT.

The chain is built from TRBV18 and TRBJ2-1; 13 positions match TRBD2. Germline CDR1 KGHSH, CDR2 LQKENI. The trim removed 0 bases at V and 5 bases at J, leaving 1 base unmatched. The CDR3 is made up of 16 amino acids. DNA of the CDR3: TGTGCCAGCTCACCACCAGGACTAGCGGGAGACAATGAGCAGTTCTTC. It translates to CASSPPGLAGDNEQFF.

The chain is built from TRBV10-3 and TRBJ2-2; 7 bases line up with TRBD1. Looked up from germline, CDR1 is ENHRY and CDR2 is SYGVKD. The CDR3 has 15 amino acids. After removal of 4 bases from V and 3 bases from J, the junction contained 5 bases not matched to a gene. The CDR3 bases are TGTGCCATCAGTGTAAGACAGGGCTACACCGGGGAGCTGTTTTTT. Encoded protein: CAISVRQGYTGELFF.

Only one count was recorded for this clone. The V call is TRBV19, the J call TRBJ2-3; 7 bases match TRBD2. This CDR3 has 17 amino acids. Germline assignment: CDR1 LNHDA and CDR2 SQIVND (reference sequence). With V trimmed by 11 bases and J by 1 base, 18 bases remained unmatched. The DNA for the CDR3 is TGTGCCTCGTCGGCAGCGGGACGGGAACTAGGCACAGATACGCAGTATTTT. Its translation is CASSAAGRELGTDTQYF.

This clone occurred once. The V call is TRBV9, the J call TRBJ1-1, with D unresolved. CDR1 and CDR2 from the germline V gene are SGDLS and YYNGEE. V lost 0 bases, J lost 5 bases, and 11 bases lay in between. The CDR3 runs to 14 residues. CDR3 DNA sequence: TGTGCCAGCAGCGTAGGGAGGGCCGGGACTGAAGCTTTCTTT. Its protein is CASSVGRAGTEAFF. Filled out from reference TRBV9 and TRBJ1-1, the complete variable domain reads DSGVTQTPKHLITATGQRVTLRCSPRSGDLSVYWYQQSLDQGLQFLIQYYNGEERAKGNILERFSAQQFPDLHSELNLSSLELGDSALYFCASSVGRAGTEAFFGQGTRLTVV.

About this clone itself: At the DNA level, this CDR3 is encoded by other sequences in the same sample as well. The chain has TRBV28 and TRBJ1-1; D unresolved. V lost 3 bases to trimming and J lost 5 bases, with 7 bases between them. CDR1 is MDHEN, CDR2 SYDVKM, per germline. The CDR3 has 12 amino acids. Here the CDR3 reads CASSFAGTEAFF. The CDR3 DNA reads as TGTGCCAGCAGTTTCGCAGGAACTGAAGCTTTCTTT.

The rearrangement uses TRBV9 and TRBJ1-2, with 9 bases aligning to TRBD1. The CDR3 loop spans 15 amino acids. Looked up from germline, CDR1 is SGDLS and CDR2 is YYNGEE. The V gene end was trimmed by 2 bases and the J gene end by 6 bases; junction bases not matched to a gene: 8. The DNA of the CDR3 is TGTGCCAGCAGCGTGGCCGGGACAGGGAGGGATGGCTACACCTTC. Protein product: CASSVAGTGRDGYTF.

The chain combines TRBV6-1 with TRBJ2-5; D possibly matches TRBD1 or TRBD2 (5 bases each). The CDR3 is 16 residues long. V lost 1 base, J lost 1 base, and 13 bases lay in between. Germline CDR1 MNHNS, CDR2 SASEGT. CDR3 DNA sequence: TGTGCCAGCAGTGAAGGAGGAAGGGGACGCCAAGAGACCCAGTACTTC. Its translation is CASSEGGRGRQETQYF.

The chain has TRBV5-1 and TRBJ2-4, with TRBD2 matching over 13 bases. J was trimmed by 8 bases and V by 4 bases; bases with no gene match: 6. The length of the CDR3 is 15 residues. Germline V CDR1 and CDR2: SGHRS, YFSETQ. The CDR3 here is CASSNGLAGADIQYF. CDR3 DNA sequence: TGCGCCAGCAGCAACGGACTAGCGGGAGCGGACATTCAGTACTTC.

The rearrangement uses TRBV27 and TRBJ1-2; possible D gene TRBD1, 5 bases. This CDR3 has 15 amino acids. CDR1 and CDR2 (germline): MNHEY, SMNVEV (reference sequence). Trimming shortened V by 5 bases and J by 4 bases, and 17 bases separated the two germline ends. CDR3 sequence reads: CASSPNGADSYGYTF. Here the CDR3 DNA reads TGTGCCAGCAGTCCCAACGGGGCAGACTCCTATGGCTACACCTTC.

V is TRBV5-6 and J is TRBJ2-1; the D gene is possibly TRBD1 (6 bases). Germline V lookup: CDR1 SGHDT, CDR2 YYEEEE. Trimming shortened V by 0 bases and J by 5 bases, and 9 bases separated the two germline ends. CDR3 length: 14 residues. CDR3 amino acids: CASSLGGHDNEQFF. The CDR3 DNA reads TGTGCCAGCAGCTTGGGGGGGCACGACAATGAGCAGTTCTTC.

V usage is TRBV18 and J usage is TRBJ2-7; possible D gene TRBD1, 5 bases. V lost 3 bases, J lost 6 bases, and 12 bases lay in between. From germline, CDR1 is KGHSH and CDR2 LQKENI. There are 13 residues in the CDR3. CDR3 in DNA: TGTGCCAGCTCACCTTGTCAGGGTTGCGAGCAGTACTTC. This sequence encodes CASSPCQGCEQYF.

Concerning this clone itself: Different DNA sequences within this sample yield the same CDR3. The chain has TRBV11-3 and TRBJ2-7; D ambiguous. V lost 1 base, J lost 2 bases, and 6 bases lay in between. The CDR3 runs to 13 residues. Germline CDR1 is SGHNT and CDR2 is YENEEA. The CDR3 here is CASSLGGTYEQYF. CDR3 DNA sequence: TGTGCCAGCAGCTTAGGAGGAACCTACGAGCAGTACTTC.

The rearrangement links TRBV4-3 to TRBJ1-2; no clear D gene. Germline values: CDR1 LGHNA, CDR2 YSLEER. Trimming took off 0 bases at V and 2 bases at J, with 4 bases between the two ends. The CDR3 loop spans 13 amino acids. The CDR3 region has the DNA TGCGCCAGCAGCCAAGATAGGAACTATGGCTACACCTTC. Amino acid sequence: CASSQDRNYGYTF.

In DNA, the CDR3 is TGCAGCGTTGATTCCGGAGATACGCAGTATTTT. The encoded protein is CSVDSGDTQYF. The genes are TRBV29-1 and TRBJ2-3; D is undetermined. Germline V CDR1 and CDR2: SQVTM, ANQGSEA. V was clipped by 3 bases and J by 5 bases, with 6 bases between them. This CDR3 has 11 amino acids.

V usage is TRBV27 and J usage is TRBJ1-5, with D possibly TRBD1 on 5 matching bases. Trimming pared 4 bases from V and 4 bases from J, leaving 14 bases between. Germline CDR1 is MNHEY and CDR2 is SMNVEV (reference sequence). The CDR3 is 15 amino acids. The CDR3 reads CASSSDRRTNQPQHF. CDR3 sequence (DNA): TGTGCCAGCAGTTCAGACAGACGGACGAATCAGCCCCAGCATTTT.

The rearrangement links TRBV5-6 to TRBJ1-3; 10 nucleotides match TRBD1. J lost 4 bases, V lost 4 bases, and 5 bases had no gene match. There are 15 residues in the CDR3. Germline loops: CDR1 SGHDT, CDR2 YYEEEE. The CDR3 DNA sequence: TGTGCCAGCAGCGTGGACAGGGGGTACGGAAACACCATATATTTT. Its protein product is CASSVDRGYGNTIYF.

The rearrangement joins TRBV7-2 to TRBJ2-1; D not certain. Trimming took 6 bases from V and 3 from J, leaving 12 bases between them. CDR1 and CDR2 from the germline V gene are SGHTA and FQGNSA. This CDR3 region has 14 residues. The CDR3, as DNA: TGTGCCAGCAGTTTCCTGGGGTACTACAATGAGCAGTTCTTC. This translates into CASSFLGYYNEQFF.

The chain is built from TRBV6-5 and TRBJ2-7; D unclear. There are 15 residues in the CDR3. The V end lost 0 bases, the J end lost 1 base, and 10 bases lay between the germline ends. Germline CDR1 and CDR2: MNHEY and SVGAGI. CDR3 protein: CASSYSKVSSYEQYF. CDR3 DNA sequence: TGTGCCAGCAGTTACTCGAAGGTCAGTTCCTACGAGCAGTACTTC.

This chain links TRBV7-9 with TRBJ2-7; D might be TRBD1 or TRBD2, each matching 5 bases. The CDR3 has 14 residues. Deletions cut 3 bases from V and 2 bases from J, with 11 bases between. In germline, CDR1 is SEHNR, CDR2 FQNEAQ (reference sequence). The CDR3 loop is CASSFRDVPYEQYF. In DNA form, the CDR3 reads TGTGCCAGCAGCTTCCGGGACGTCCCCTACGAGCAGTACTTC.

The chain links TRBV13 to TRBJ1-1; TRBD1 is a possible D gene (5 bases). V was shortened by 5 bases and J by 4 bases, with 17 bases between the two germline ends. Germline CDR1 is PRHDT and CDR2 is FYEKMQ (reference sequence). The CDR3 is made up of 15 amino acids. The CDR3 is CASSPVGGSITEAFF. The CDR3 DNA reads as TGTGCCAGCAGCCCTGTGGGGGGGTCAATCACTGAAGCTTTCTTT.

CDR3 loop: CASSLNSGSKYEQYF. CDR3 DNA: TGTGCCAGCAGCTTAAATAGCGGGAGTAAGTACGAGCAGTACTTC. The chain uses TRBV7-9 and TRBJ2-7; 9 bases are a match to TRBD2. The CDR3 has 15 amino acids. Germline CDR1 and CDR2: SEHNR and FQNEAQ (reference sequence). V was pared by 2 bases and J by 4 bases, with 6 bases of the junction left unmatched.

CDR3 DNA: TGTGCCAGCAGCTTAGCGACAGGACAGGGGTCCTACGAGCAGTACTTC. Translating it yields CASSLATGQGSYEQYF. V and J are TRBV7-6 and TRBJ2-7; TRBD1 matches at 9 bases. V was clipped by 0 bases and J by 1 base; unmatched bases: 4. CDR3 length equals 16 residues. CDR1 is SGHVS and CDR2 is FNYEAQ in the germline V gene.